This T cell receptor (beta chain) is drawn from a study of CD8 T cells in ankylosing spondylitis. Findings and limits, study-wide: Matched synovial fluid from ankylosing spondylitis patients was reported to be enriched for disease-linked clones. Blood of patients with ankylosing spondylitis appeared to be characterized by a TCR beta motif of several highly homologous variants.

Concerning this clonotype: Its antigen is undetermined.

CDR1 is SGHDN and CDR2 is FVKESK in the germline V gene. The V end lost 1 base, the J end lost 8 bases, and 18 bases lay between the germline ends. The CDR3 has 16 residues. MiXCR, applied by TCRdb to the 5' RACE reads, yields one record per CDR3 protein. The data show 670,000 or so distinct CDR3 sequences, 15% to 20% seen once. This sequence was found in a male donor with ankylosing spondylitis. Sequenced input: blood, either unsorted or a sorted T cell fraction (not recorded which). This sequence joins TRBV14 and TRBJ2-1; D might be TRBD1 or TRBD2, each matching 5 bases. CDR3 protein: CASSQVGGFVAYEQFF. The CDR3 DNA sequence: TGTGCCAGCAGCCAAGTTGGGGGTTTCGTCGCTTATGAGCAGTTCTTC.